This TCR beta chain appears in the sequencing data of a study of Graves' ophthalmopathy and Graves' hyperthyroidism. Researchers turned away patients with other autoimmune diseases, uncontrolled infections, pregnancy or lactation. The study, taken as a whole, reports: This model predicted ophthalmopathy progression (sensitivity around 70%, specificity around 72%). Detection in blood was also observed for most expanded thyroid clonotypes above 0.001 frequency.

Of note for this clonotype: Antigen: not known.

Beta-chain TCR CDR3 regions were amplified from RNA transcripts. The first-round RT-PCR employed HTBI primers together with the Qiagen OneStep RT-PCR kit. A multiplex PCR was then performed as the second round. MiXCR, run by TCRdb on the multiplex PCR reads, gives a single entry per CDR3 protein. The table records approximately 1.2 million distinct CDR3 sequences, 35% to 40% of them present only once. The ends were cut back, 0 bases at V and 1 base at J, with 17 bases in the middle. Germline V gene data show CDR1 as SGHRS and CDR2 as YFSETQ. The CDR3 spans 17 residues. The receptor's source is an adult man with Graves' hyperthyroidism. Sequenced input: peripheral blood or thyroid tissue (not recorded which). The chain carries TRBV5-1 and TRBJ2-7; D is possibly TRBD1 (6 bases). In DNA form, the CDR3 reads TGCGCCAGCAGCTTGGTAGCTGGACAGACTTTTTCCTACGAGCAGTACTTC. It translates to CASSLVAGQTFSYEQYF.